This T cell receptor (beta chain) was obtained from a study of cytomegalovirus exposure and HLA in healthy donors. Germline values: CDR1 MGHRA, CDR2 YSYEKL. J gave up 2 bases and V 0 bases, and 7 bases lay outside the gene matches. This CDR3 spans 17 amino acids. The count of this clone is one. A multiplex PCR was run with 60 Vbeta primers and 13 Jbeta primers. TCRdb's copy holds only in-frame clones and misses some; the assay was immunoSEQ multiplex PCR. The table records 270,000 or so clones, more than 80% of them present only once. The sample consisted of PBMCs. The genes are TRBV4-1 and TRBJ2-7; TRBD2 agrees at 10 bases. The clonotype was recovered from a man aged 35-49 years in good health and CMV-seropositive. Here the CDR3 DNA reads TGCGCCAGCAGCCAAGACCGCCTAGCGGGAGACCCCTACGAGCAGTACTTC. Amino acid sequence: CASSQDRLAGDPYEQYF.